The rows below give T cell receptor beta chains drawn from one sample of a study of OX40 agonist ivuxolimab in advanced cancers. Sequencing used immunoSEQ multiplex PCR; TCRdb keeps in-frame clones, though not all of them. The repertoire consists of 50,000 to 65,000 clones, with about nine tenths occurring once and the leading ten covering approximately 1.1%. Sequencing was performed on CD4+ or CD8+ T cells sorted from blood, taken in a trial of the OX40 agonist ivuxolimab. The receptors originated from an adult with an advanced solid tumor such as melanoma, head and neck, liver or kidney cancer. The conserved cysteine and the conserved F or W are not part of the CDR3 here. A D gene is named only where the DNA matches it firmly.

J gene: TRBJ2-6
D gene: .
V gene: TRBV27
CDR3 protein: ASHLSGAGGANVLT

J gene: TRBJ1-2
D gene: .
V gene: TRBV11-2
CDR3 protein: ASSPRGLRSMLPNYGYT

J gene: TRBJ2-1
D gene: .
V gene: TRBV4-1
CDR3 protein: ASSRPYDEQF

J gene: TRBJ2-2
D gene: .
V gene: TRBV5-1
CDR3 protein: ASSLLVSANTGELF

J gene: TRBJ2-7
D gene: .
V gene: TRBV27
CDR3 protein: ASSLTGSYEQY

J gene: TRBJ2-3
D gene: .
V gene: TRBV7-2
CDR3 protein: ASSRSTDTQY

J gene: TRBJ1-4
D gene: .
V gene: TRBV25-1
CDR3 protein: ASSGLDSEKLF

J gene: TRBJ1-5
D gene: .
V gene: TRBV2
CDR3 protein: ASSDRSVYQPQH

J gene: TRBJ2-3
D gene: .
V gene: TRBV7-2
CDR3 protein: ASSPGGVADTQY

J gene: TRBJ2-2
D gene: .
V gene: TRBV30
CDR3 protein: AWSGEEGHALF

J gene: TRBJ2-3
D gene: .
V gene: TRBV15
CDR3 protein: ATSRDWARGKGSTDTQY

J gene: TRBJ2-1
D gene: .
V gene: TRBV21-1
CDR3 protein: ASSLGERAGPVVEQF

J gene: TRBJ2-7
D gene: .
V gene: TRBV29-1
CDR3 protein: SVVFGGHGEQY

J gene: TRBJ2-7
D gene: .
V gene: TRBV9
CDR3 protein: ASSSGVHYRGSEQY

J gene: TRBJ1-1
D gene: .
V gene: TRBV9
CDR3 protein: ASSVDVLTEAF

J gene: TRBJ1-5
D gene: .
V gene: TRBV27
CDR3 protein: ASRSVGGPSNQPQH

J gene: TRBJ1-5
D gene: .
V gene: TRBV6-1
CDR3 protein: ASSNMGDVNQPQH

J gene: TRBJ2-2
D gene: .
V gene: TRBV7-3
CDR3 protein: ASSSGPTGGTGELF

J gene: TRBJ2-2
D gene: .
V gene: TRBV11-3
CDR3 protein: ASSLGQPGELF

J gene: TRBJ1-3
D gene: .
V gene: TRBV7-2
CDR3 protein: ASSLLTANSGNTIY

J gene: TRBJ2-2
D gene: .
V gene: TRBV19
CDR3 protein: ASSEDRGTGELF

J gene: TRBJ1-3
D gene: .
V gene: TRBV6-6
CDR3 protein: ASSLRTEGNTIY

J gene: TRBJ2-2
D gene: TRBD1
V gene: TRBV19
CDR3 protein: ASSKDRRKNTGELF

J gene: TRBJ1-2
D gene: .
V gene: TRBV6-5
CDR3 protein: ASSTTPYGYT

J gene: TRBJ2-7
D gene: TRBD1
V gene: TRBV19
CDR3 protein: ASSIRQGYEQY

J gene: TRBJ2-3
D gene: .
V gene: TRBV10-3
CDR3 protein: AISEMEGVTDTQY

J gene: TRBJ2-7
D gene: .
V gene: TRBV15
CDR3 protein: ATSRDGTWSTYEQY

J gene: TRBJ1-1
D gene: .
V gene: TRBV14
CDR3 protein: ASSLSGIPAF

J gene: TRBJ1-5
D gene: TRBD1
V gene: TRBV4-1
CDR3 protein: ASSRDRGWGQPQH

J gene: TRBJ2-7
D gene: .
V gene: TRBV18
CDR3 protein: ASSPPQRGSYEQY

J gene: TRBJ2-2
D gene: .
V gene: TRBV5-1
CDR3 protein: ASSVRDLNTGELF

J gene: TRBJ2-3
D gene: TRBD2
V gene: TRBV11-2
CDR3 protein: ASSLPRELADTQY

J gene: TRBJ1-5
D gene: TRBD1
V gene: TRBV28
CDR3 protein: ASSTGQISNQPQH

J gene: TRBJ2-3
D gene: .
V gene: TRBV7-9
CDR3 protein: ASSYNVARATDTQY

J gene: TRBJ2-4
D gene: TRBD2
V gene: TRBV7-9
CDR3 protein: ASSPLQDGLAGAKNIQY

J gene: TRBJ1-5
D gene: .
V gene: TRBV28
CDR3 protein: ASSLGTENQPQH

J gene: TRBJ2-5
D gene: .
V gene: TRBV21-1
CDR3 protein: ASSKALRRETQY

J gene: TRBJ2-7
D gene: .
V gene: TRBV9
CDR3 protein: ASSPPNTYEQY

J gene: TRBJ2-5
D gene: .
V gene: TRBV11-3
CDR3 protein: ASSLGERETQY

J gene: TRBJ1-4
D gene: .
V gene: TRBV7-2
CDR3 protein: ASSLERGSGSKLF

J gene: TRBJ2-7
D gene: TRBD2
V gene: TRBV5-1
CDR3 protein: ASSFGASGTAYEQY

J gene: TRBJ1-5
D gene: TRBD1
V gene: TRBV18
CDR3 protein: ASSTTGSGNQPQH

J gene: TRBJ1-1
D gene: .
V gene: TRBV11-2
CDR3 protein: ASSLGGGQWYTEAF

J gene: TRBJ1-2
D gene: .
V gene: TRBV4-2
CDR3 protein: ASSAYYGYT

J gene: TRBJ2-3
D gene: TRBD2
V gene: TRBV5-6
CDR3 protein: ASSLRLAAMGNTQY

J gene: TRBJ2-5
D gene: .
V gene: TRBV5-1
CDR3 protein: ASSLGQFTKSETQY

J gene: TRBJ2-5
D gene: TRBD2
V gene: TRBV25-1
CDR3 protein: ASSIAGEETQY

J gene: TRBJ1-3
D gene: .
V gene: TRBV7-2
CDR3 protein: ASSLLPGRGSGNTIY

J gene: TRBJ1-1
D gene: TRBD1
V gene: TRBV6-6
CDR3 protein: ASRTRDRGSDTEAF

J gene: TRBJ1-5
D gene: .
V gene: TRBV15
CDR3 protein: ATSRDLQPQH

J gene: TRBJ2-1
D gene: TRBD2
V gene: TRBV7-3
CDR3 protein: ATARGSGINEQF

J gene: TRBJ2-3
D gene: .
V gene: TRBV27
CDR3 protein: ASSTGTTSTDTQY

J gene: TRBJ1-2
D gene: .
V gene: TRBV28
CDR3 protein: ASSSRVLANYGYT

J gene: TRBJ2-3
D gene: .
V gene: TRBV19
CDR3 protein: ASGTRAADTQY

J gene: TRBJ1-2
D gene: .
V gene: TRBV9
CDR3 protein: ASSAGHGEANYGYT

J gene: TRBJ1-2
D gene: .
V gene: TRBV7-9
CDR3 protein: ASSLDQAASNYGYT

J gene: TRBJ2-1
D gene: TRBD2
V gene: TRBV10-1
CDR3 protein: ASSESFRVGLAGGEQF

J gene: TRBJ2-5
D gene: .
V gene: TRBV19
CDR3 protein: ASSVDPREAQY

J gene: TRBJ1-2
D gene: .
V gene: TRBV13
CDR3 protein: ASSSGGRPALYGYT

J gene: TRBJ1-1
D gene: .
V gene: TRBV27
CDR3 protein: ASSPNRRGLRLDYGTEAF